The subject of this entry is one T cell receptor beta chain. Its antigen specificity is not known. It has no much larger one-base neighbor in the sample; base qualities were not kept. This specimen comes from a study of OX40 agonist ivuxolimab in advanced cancers. For context, the study as a whole: The costimulatory receptor OX40 (CD134) was targeted by ivuxolimab, a fully human IgG2 agonistic monoclonal antibody. Intravenous ivuxolimab was administered to patients every 2 weeks at six dose levels: 0.01, 0.1, 0.3, 1.5, 3 and 10 mg/kg. Among the roughly 54 dose-escalation patients, around 20 had hepatocellular carcinoma, around 15 melanoma, 9 renal cell carcinoma and 9 head and neck cancer. The dose-escalation cohort was around 83% male with a mean age of roughly 60 years, ranging from roughly 20 to 80. Patients were allowed to have had prior anti-PD-1, anti-PD-L1 or anti-CTLA-4 therapy, and around 37% of the dose-escalation patients had previously received checkpoint inhibitors. Partial responses occurred in three dose-escalation patients, of whom one had hepatocellular carcinoma and two had cutaneous melanoma. Peripheral TCRbeta sequencing was intended to test whether TCR sequence diversity was altered and clonal T-cell expansion was caused by ivuxolimab. The paper describes the monotherapy dose-escalation part (N ≈ 49 patients) of the phase I trial of ivuxolimab. Findings and caveats that apply to the study as a whole: The antigen specificity of the clonally expanded peripheral T cells was not determined. On average, CD8+ T cells showed more expanded clones than CD4+ T cells after ivuxolimab. At doses of 0.1 to 3.0 mg/kg, clonal expansion of both CD4+ and CD8+ blood T cells was observed from baseline to week 6. Low levels of normalized T-cell clonal expansion were also shown by some nonresponding patients. In the 0.1-3.0 mg/kg groups, partial responders had among the lowest normalized peripheral clonal expansion, particularly in CD8+ T cells.

The trial excluded patients who had a history of autoimmune disease or who were on systemic immunosuppression. Peripheral blood for TCR sequencing was collected from all dose cohorts at baseline, on cycle 4 day 1, and on cycle 7 day 1. Samples were obtained from an open-label, multicenter, first-in-human phase I dose-escalation trial of ivuxolimab. Adults with locally advanced or metastatic melanoma, renal cell carcinoma, hepatocellular carcinoma or head and neck squamous cell carcinoma were enrolled in the trial. Before TCR sequencing, CD4+ T cells and CD8+ T cells were sorted from peripheral blood as separate populations. To sequence the TCRbeta CDR3 region, genomic DNA was isolated from the sorted cells. The immunoSEQ Assay was used to sequence the TCRbeta CDR3 regions. Here the immuneACCESS table is served through TCRdb, limited to in-frame sequences with V and J called. Missing clones are a known gap in these copies; in checked studies unresolved V genes cover under half, and the rest lacks a known reason. For this sample the table gives roughly 66,000 clones, of which roughly 80% were detected only once. Of the sample, about 1.2% is held by the ten largest clones.

V drops 4 bases and J drops 4 bases, leaving 18 bases in between. The CDR3, cysteine through phenylalanine, is 16 amino acids long. Only CDR3 DNA remains: 48 bases, in frame from the first base. CDR1 and CDR2 are read off the germline V gene as LGHNA and YSLEER. The source is an adult with an advanced solid tumor such as melanoma, head and neck, liver or kidney cancer. Sequenced material: CD4+ or CD8+ T cells sorted from blood, taken in a trial of the OX40 agonist ivuxolimab. This chain is built from TRBV4-3 and TRBJ2-3, with the D assignment possibly TRBD1 or TRBD2, given 5 matching bases for each. In nucleotide form, the sequence is TGCGCCAGCAGCCGCCGGGGCGTTGGGGTGTCAGATACGCAGTATTTT. Protein translation: CASSRRGVGVSDTQYF.